This T cell receptor (beta chain) was retrieved from a study of OX40 agonist ivuxolimab in advanced cancers. Sequenced by immunoSEQ multiplex PCR; TCRdb stores in-frame clones only, minus some. The sample includes 80,000 to 100,000 clones, approximately 94% seen only once; the top ten take around 2.5%. Of note for this clone: Its specificity is not known.

Study-wide results and limits: At doses 0.1 to 3.0 mg/kg, CD4+ and CD8+ clones expanded. Relatively little clonal expansion, among the lowest observed, appeared in partial responders at 0.1-3.0 mg/kg.

Trimming pared 1 base from V and 6 bases from J, leaving 12 bases between. This CDR3 contains 14 residues. Germline V gives CDR1 LNHNV, CDR2 YYDKDF (reference sequence). This chain links TRBV15 with TRBJ1-1; D is possibly TRBD1 (5 bases). The receptor was derived from an adult with an advanced solid tumor such as melanoma, head and neck, liver or kidney cancer. Sequencing used CD4+ or CD8+ T cells sorted from blood, obtained in a trial of the OX40 agonist ivuxolimab. The CDR3 loop reads CATSRATGRPEAFF. For the CDR3, the DNA is TGTGCCACCAGCAGAGCTACGGGGCGTCCTGAAGCTTTCTTT.